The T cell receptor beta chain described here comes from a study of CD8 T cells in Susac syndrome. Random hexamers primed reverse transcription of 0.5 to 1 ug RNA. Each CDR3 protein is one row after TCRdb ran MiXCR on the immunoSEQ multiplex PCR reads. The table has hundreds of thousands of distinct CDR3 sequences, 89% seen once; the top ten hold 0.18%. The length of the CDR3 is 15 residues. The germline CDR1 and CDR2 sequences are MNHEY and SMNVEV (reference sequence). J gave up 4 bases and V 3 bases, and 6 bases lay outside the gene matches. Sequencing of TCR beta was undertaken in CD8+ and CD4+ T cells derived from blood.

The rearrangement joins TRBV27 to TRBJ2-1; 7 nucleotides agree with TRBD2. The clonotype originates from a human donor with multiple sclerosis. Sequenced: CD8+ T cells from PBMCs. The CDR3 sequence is CASSLGVGGYNEQFF. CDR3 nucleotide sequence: TGTGCCAGCAGTTTGGGGGTCGGGGGGTACAATGAGCAGTTCTTC.